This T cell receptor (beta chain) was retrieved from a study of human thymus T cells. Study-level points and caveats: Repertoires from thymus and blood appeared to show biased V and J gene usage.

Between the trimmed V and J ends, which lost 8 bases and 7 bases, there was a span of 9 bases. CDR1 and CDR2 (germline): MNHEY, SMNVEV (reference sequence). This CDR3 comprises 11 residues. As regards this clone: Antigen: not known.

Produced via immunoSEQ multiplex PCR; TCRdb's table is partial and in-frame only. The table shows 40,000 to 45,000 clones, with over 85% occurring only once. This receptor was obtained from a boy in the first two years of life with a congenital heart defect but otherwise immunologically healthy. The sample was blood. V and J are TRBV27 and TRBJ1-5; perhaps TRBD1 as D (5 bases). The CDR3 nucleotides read TGTGCCAGCGCGGGGCAACAGCCCCAGCATTTT. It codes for CASAGQQPQHF.